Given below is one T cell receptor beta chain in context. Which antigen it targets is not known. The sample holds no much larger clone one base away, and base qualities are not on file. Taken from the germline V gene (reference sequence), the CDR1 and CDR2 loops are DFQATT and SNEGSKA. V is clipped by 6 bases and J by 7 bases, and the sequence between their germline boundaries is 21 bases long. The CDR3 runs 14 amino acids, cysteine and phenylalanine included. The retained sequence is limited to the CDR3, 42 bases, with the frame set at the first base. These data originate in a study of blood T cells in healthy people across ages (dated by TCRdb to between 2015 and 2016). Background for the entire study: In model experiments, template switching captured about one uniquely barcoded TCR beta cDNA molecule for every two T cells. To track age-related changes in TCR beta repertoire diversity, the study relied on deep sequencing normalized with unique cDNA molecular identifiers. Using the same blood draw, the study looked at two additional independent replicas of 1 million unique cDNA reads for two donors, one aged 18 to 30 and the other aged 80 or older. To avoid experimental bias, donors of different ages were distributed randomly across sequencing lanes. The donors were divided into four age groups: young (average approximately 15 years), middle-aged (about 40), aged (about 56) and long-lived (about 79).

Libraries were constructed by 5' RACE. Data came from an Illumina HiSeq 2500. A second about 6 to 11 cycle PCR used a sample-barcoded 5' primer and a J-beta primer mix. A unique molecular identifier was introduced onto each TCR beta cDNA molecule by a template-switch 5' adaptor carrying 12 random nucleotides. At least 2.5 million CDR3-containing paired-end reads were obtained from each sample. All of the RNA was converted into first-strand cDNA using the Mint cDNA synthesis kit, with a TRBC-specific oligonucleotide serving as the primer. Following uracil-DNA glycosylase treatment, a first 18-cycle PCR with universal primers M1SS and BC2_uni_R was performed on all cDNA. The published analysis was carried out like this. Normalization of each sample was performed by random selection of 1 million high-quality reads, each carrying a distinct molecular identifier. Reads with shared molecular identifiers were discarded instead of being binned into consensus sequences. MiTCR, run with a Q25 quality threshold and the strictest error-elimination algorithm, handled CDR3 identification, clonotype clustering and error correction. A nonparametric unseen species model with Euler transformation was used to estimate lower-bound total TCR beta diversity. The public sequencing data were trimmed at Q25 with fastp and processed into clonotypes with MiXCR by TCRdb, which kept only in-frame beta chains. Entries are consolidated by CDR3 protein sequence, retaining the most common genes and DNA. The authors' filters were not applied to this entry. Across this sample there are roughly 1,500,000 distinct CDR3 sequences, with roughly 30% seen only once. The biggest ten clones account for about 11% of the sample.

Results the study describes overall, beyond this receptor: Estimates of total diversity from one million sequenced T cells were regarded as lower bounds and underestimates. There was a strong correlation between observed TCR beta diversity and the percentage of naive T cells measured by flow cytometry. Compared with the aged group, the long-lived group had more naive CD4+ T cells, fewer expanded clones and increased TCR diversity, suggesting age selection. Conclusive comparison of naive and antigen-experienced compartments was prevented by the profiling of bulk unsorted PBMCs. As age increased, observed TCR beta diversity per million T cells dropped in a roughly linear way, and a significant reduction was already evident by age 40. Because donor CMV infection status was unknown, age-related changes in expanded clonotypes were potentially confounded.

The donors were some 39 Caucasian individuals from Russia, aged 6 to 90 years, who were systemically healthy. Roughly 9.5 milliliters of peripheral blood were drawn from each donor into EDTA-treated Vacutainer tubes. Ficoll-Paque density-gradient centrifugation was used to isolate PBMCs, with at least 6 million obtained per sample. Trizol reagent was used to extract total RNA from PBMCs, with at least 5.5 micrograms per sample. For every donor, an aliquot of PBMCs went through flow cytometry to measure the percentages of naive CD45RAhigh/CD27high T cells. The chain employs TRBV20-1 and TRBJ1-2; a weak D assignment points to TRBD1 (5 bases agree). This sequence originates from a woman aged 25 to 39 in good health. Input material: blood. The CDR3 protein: CSAKYSGIWSGYTF. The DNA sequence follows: TGCAGTGCGAAATATTCAGGGATCTGGAGTGGCTACACCTTC.